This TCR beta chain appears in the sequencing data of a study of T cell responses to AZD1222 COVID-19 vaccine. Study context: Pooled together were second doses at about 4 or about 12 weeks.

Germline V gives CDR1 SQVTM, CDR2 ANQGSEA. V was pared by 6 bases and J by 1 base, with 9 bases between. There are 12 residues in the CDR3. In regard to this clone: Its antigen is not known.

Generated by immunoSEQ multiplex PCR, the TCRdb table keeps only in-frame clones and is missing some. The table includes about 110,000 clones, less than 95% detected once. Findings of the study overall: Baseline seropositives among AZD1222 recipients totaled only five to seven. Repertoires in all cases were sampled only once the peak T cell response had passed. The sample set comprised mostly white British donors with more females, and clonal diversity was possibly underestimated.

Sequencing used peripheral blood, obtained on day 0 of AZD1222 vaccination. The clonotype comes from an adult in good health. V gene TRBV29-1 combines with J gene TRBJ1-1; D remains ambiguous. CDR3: CSVPVGNTEAFF. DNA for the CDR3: TGCAGCGTCCCCGTTGGGAACACTGAAGCTTTCTTT.